This TCR beta chain comes out of a study of cytomegalovirus exposure and HLA in healthy donors. Study outcomes and limitations: A few V segments could not be told apart, such as TRBV6-2 and TRBV6-3, and were left out. In a later analysis, TCR beta V- and J-gene trimming was associated with a missense DCLRE1C variant. Most TCR beta V segments were productive about 87% or about 30% of the time in an earlier analysis.

PCR amplification relied on 60 Vbeta primers (plus 13 Jbeta primers). Sequenced by immunoSEQ multiplex PCR; TCRdb stores in-frame clones only, minus some. The sample includes 120,000 or so clones, around 80% of them seen just once. While unrecorded immune exposures were likely, the donors were nominally healthy when sampled. Turning to this clone: Its cognate antigen is unknown.

This CDR3 spans 15 amino acids. Unmatched junction bases numbered 13, after V lost 5 bases and J lost 10 bases. Germline CDR1 and CDR2: SNHLY and FYNNEI. The sequence came from a man aged 30 to 45 in good health and CMV-seropositive. The chain carries TRBV2 and TRBJ2-2; 7 nucleotides line up with TRBD1. Sequencing used PBMCs. This CDR3 reads CASSSRRGWDEELFF. In DNA, the CDR3 is TGTGCCAGCAGTTCTCGCAGGGGGTGGGACGAGGAGCTGTTTTTT.